This T cell receptor (beta chain) appears in the sequencing data of a study of T-cell memory formation after mild COVID-19. On this clonotype itself: Its antigen remains unknown.

CDR1 and CDR2 from the germline V gene are MNHEY and SVGAGI. The CDR3 contains 12 residues. V was trimmed by 6 bases and J by 11 bases, leaving 13 bases between them. TCRdb reprocessed the 5' RACE reads with MiXCR, giving one entry per CDR3 protein. The table has fewer than 150,000 distinct CDR3 sequences, about 18% seen once; the top ten hold roughly 5.2%. The study, taken as a whole, reports: Some clones that responded turned up in pre-infection memory, which suggests that cross-reactive memory joined in.

The sequence was collected from a man younger than 35 who had mild COVID-19 (a few samples of this study predate the infection). Cell type and time point are not known. J is TRBJ1-4 and V is TRBV6-5; TRBD1 is a possible D gene (5 bases). The material sequenced was PBMCs or a T cell subset sorted from them (not recorded which). The CDR3 sequence is CASSPGGGKLFF. CDR3 DNA sequence: TGTGCCAGCAGCCCTGGGGGAGGTAAACTGTTTTTT.